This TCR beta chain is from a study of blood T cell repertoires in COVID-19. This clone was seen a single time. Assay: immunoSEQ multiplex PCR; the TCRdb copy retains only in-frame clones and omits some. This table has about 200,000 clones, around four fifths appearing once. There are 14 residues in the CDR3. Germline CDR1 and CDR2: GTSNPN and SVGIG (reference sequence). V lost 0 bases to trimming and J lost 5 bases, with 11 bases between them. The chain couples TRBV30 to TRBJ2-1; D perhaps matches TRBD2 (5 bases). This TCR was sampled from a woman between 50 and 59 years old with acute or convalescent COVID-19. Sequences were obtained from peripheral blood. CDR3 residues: CAWSVRGPDNEQFF. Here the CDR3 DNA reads TGTGCCTGGAGTGTACGGGGTCCCGACAATGAGCAGTTCTTC. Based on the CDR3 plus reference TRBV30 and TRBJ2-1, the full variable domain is SQTIHQWPATLVQPVGSPLSLECTVEGTSNPNLYWYRQAAGRGLQLLFYSVGIGQISSEVPQNLSASRPQDRQFILSSKKLLLSDSGFYLCAWSVRGPDNEQFFGPGTRLTVL.